Listed here is a single TCR beta chain. The data are from a study of CD8 T cells in Susac syndrome. Overall study context: Patients with Susac syndrome were therapy-naive, taking corticosteroids, with some also receiving intravenous immunoglobulin, or taking intravenous immunoglobulin alone at the time their blood was drawn.

Random-hexamer reverse transcription was applied to about 0.45 to 1 ug RNA. TCRdb redid the calling of the immunoSEQ multiplex PCR reads with MiXCR, one entry per CDR3 protein. The data show about 190,000 distinct CDR3 sequences, approximately 94% seen once. Blood CD8+ and CD4+ T cells underwent high-throughput TCR beta sequencing. TEMRA cells were enriched by FACS, and CD4+ and CD8+ T cells were negatively isolated. The sequencing input was CD4+ T cells from PBMCs. This TCR derives from a human donor with Susac syndrome.

The DNA for the CDR3 is TGTGCCTGGAGTCTCGGGACAGGCAATCAGCCCCAGCATTTT. Amino acid sequence: CAWSLGTGNQPQHF. The chain links TRBV30 to TRBJ1-5, with TRBD1 identical over 7 bases. V lost 2 bases to trimming and J lost 2 bases; unmatched junction nucleotides: 3. In germline, CDR1 is GTSNPN, CDR2 SVGIG (reference sequence). The CDR3 has 14 residues.